The source of this T cell receptor (beta chain) is a study of cytomegalovirus exposure and HLA in healthy donors. Broader study findings: A few V segments could not be told apart, such as TRBV6-2 and TRBV6-3, and were left out. A previous analysis found most TCR beta V segments productive roughly 87% or roughly 30% of the time. In a later analysis, HLA-C alleles had the fewest associated TCRs, DRB1 alleles the most.

CDR1 and CDR2 from the germline V gene are SGHVS and FNYEAQ. The CDR3 length is 14 residues. V was shortened by 5 bases and J by 1 base, with 10 bases between the two germline ends. Concerning this clone: Its specificity is not known.

60 Vbeta and 13 Jbeta primers were used in PCR. Method: immunoSEQ multiplex PCR; TCRdb's copy keeps in-frame clones and lacks some. This table has about 120,000 clones, 75% to 85% appearing once. Sequenced sample: PBMCs. The rearrangement uses TRBV7-6 and TRBJ2-3; TRBD1 is a possible D gene (6 bases). This receptor was identified in a man aged 25 to 40 in good health and CMV-seronegative. CDR3 region: CASSLYRGTDTQYF. CDR3 DNA sequence: TGTGCCAGCAGCCTCTACAGGGGCACAGATACGCAGTATTTT.